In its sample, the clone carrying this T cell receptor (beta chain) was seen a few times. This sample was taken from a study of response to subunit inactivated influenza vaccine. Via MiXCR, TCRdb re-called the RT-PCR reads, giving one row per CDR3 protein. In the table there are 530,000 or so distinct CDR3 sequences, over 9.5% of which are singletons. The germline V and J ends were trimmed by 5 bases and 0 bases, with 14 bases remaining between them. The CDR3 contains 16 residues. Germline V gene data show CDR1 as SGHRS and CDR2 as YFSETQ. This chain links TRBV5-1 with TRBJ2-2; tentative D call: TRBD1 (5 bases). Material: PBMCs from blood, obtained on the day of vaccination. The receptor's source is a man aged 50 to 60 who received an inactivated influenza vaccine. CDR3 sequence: CASRVVGQANTGELFF. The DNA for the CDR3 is TGCGCCAGCAGAGTCGTAGGACAAGCGAACACCGGGGAGCTGTTTTTT.